A selection of T cell receptor beta chains follows, all from one sample in a study of shared clonotypes between healthy human individuals. Sequencing was performed with immunoSEQ multiplex PCR; in TCRdb, only in-frame clones are kept and a portion is missing. The profile shows 400,000 to 600,000 clones, roughly 95% of them singletons. Sample: naive CD4+ T cells sorted from blood. These receptors were collected from a woman in her 30s in good health. The CDR3 runs from the conserved cysteine through the conserved F or W. Fields, in order: J gene, clone size, V gene, D gene, CDR3 protein, CDR3 DNA. D genes are given only for firm matches. Where a row states a size, it is once, few, many or the class of an expanded clone; other rows omit it.

>TRBJ2-7|NA|TRBV28|NA
CASSLSGGMYEQYF
TGTGCCAGCAGTTTATCCGGCGGGATGTACGAGCAGTACTTC
>TRBJ1-2|NA|TRBV19|TRBD1
CASSQTPWTGFGYTF
TGTGCCAGTAGTCAAACCCCCTGGACAGGGTTCGGCTACACCTTC
>TRBJ1-5|NA|TRBV28|TRBD1
CASLTGQGGQPQHF
TGTGCCAGCCTTACGGGGCAGGGGGGTCAGCCCCAGCATTTT
>TRBJ2-7|NA|TRBV4-1|NA
CASSQGERKVYEQYF
TGCGCCAGCAGCCAAGGGGAGCGGAAGGTATACGAGCAGTACTTC
>TRBJ2-5|NA|TRBV6-7|TRBD1
CASSYSMCKGALEETQYF
TGTGCCAGCAGTTACTCGATGTGTAAGGGGGCGCTGGAAGAGACCCAGTACTTC
>TRBJ1-4|NA|TRBV18|NA
CASSSRQTTNEKLFF
TGTGCCAGCTCATCGAGACAGACAACTAATGAAAAACTGTTTTTT
>TRBJ2-1|NA|TRBV6-1|TRBD1
CASTPRQGSYEQFF
TGTGCCAGCACCCCGAGACAGGGATCGTATGAGCAGTTCTTC
>TRBJ2-1|NA|TRBV6-4|TRBD2
CASSDSGSSGNEQFF
TGTGCCAGCAGTGATAGCGGGAGCTCCGGGAATGAGCAGTTCTTC
>TRBJ2-3|once|TRBV5-8|TRBD2
CASSLGASGYTSTDTQYF
TGTGCCAGCAGCTTGGGGGCTAGCGGTTATACTAGCACAGATACGCAGTATTTT
>TRBJ2-7|few|TRBV7-9|NA
CASSFASPLNEQYF
TGTGCCAGCAGCTTTGCTAGTCCGTTAAACGAGCAGTACTTC
>TRBJ2-7|NA|TRBV6-5|TRBD1
CASSWDRLYEQYF
TGTGCCAGCAGTTGGGACAGGTTGTACGAGCAGTACTTC
>TRBJ2-3|NA|TRBV5-1|TRBD1
CASSLGQDSSDTQYF
TGCGCCAGCAGCTTAGGACAGGACTCTTCAGATACGCAGTATTTT
>TRBJ1-4|NA|TRBV28|TRBD1
CATGQGDEKLFF
TGTGCCACGGGACAGGGTGATGAAAAACTGTTTTTT
>TRBJ2-7|NA|TRBV11-2|NA
CASRLRREYHEQYF
TGTGCCAGCAGACTAAGGCGGGAATACCACGAGCAGTACTTC
>TRBJ2-2|NA|TRBV28|NA
CAGPEPPDREDTGELFF
TGTGCCGGCCCCGAACCCCCCGACAGGGAGGACACCGGGGAGCTGTTTTTT
>TRBJ2-2|once|TRBV7-9|TRBD1
CASSLQGAVTGELFF
TGTGCCAGCAGCTTACAGGGGGCCGTCACCGGGGAGCTGTTTTTT
>TRBJ2-7|NA|TRBV10-3|TRBD2
CAISELAGGGYEQYF
TGTGCCATCAGTGAGCTAGCGGGAGGTGGGTACGAGCAGTACTTC
>TRBJ2-7|once|TRBV11-2|TRBD2
CASSFKTHGVAGSYEQYF
TGTGCCAGCAGCTTTAAGACCCACGGGGTAGCGGGAAGCTACGAGCAGTACTTC
>TRBJ2-1|NA|TRBV6-1|TRBD2
CASWRTSGRFNEQFF
TGTGCCAGCTGGAGGACTAGCGGGAGGTTCAATGAGCAGTTCTTC
>TRBJ1-1|NA|TRBV2|NA
CASSGEGIMVAEAFF
TGTGCCAGCAGTGGCGAGGGAATTATGGTCGCTGAAGCTTTCTTT
>TRBJ1-5|NA|TRBV28|NA
CASSHHREPYSNQPQHF
TGTGCCAGCAGTCACCACCGGGAACCTTATAGCAATCAGCCCCAGCATTTT
>TRBJ2-1|NA|TRBV7-2|NA
CASSQIAGTFNEQFF
TGTGCCAGCAGCCAAATTGCGGGAACATTCAATGAGCAGTTCTTC
>TRBJ2-1|NA|TRBV28|TRBD1
CASNSHGTGDEQFF
TGTGCCAGCAATTCCCACGGGACAGGGGATGAGCAGTTCTTC
>TRBJ1-5|NA|TRBV4-1|NA
CASSLLEAQPQHF
TGCGCCAGCAGCCTCCTCGAGGCCCAGCCCCAGCATTTT
>TRBJ2-7|NA|TRBV28|TRBD1
CASSLTLPQGALSYEQYF
TGTGCCAGCAGCTTAACACTCCCACAGGGGGCCCTCTCCTACGAGCAGTACTTC
>TRBJ1-1|NA|TRBV5-1|NA
CASSYTAGHGTEAFF
TGCGCCAGCAGCTACACCGCTGGGCATGGGACTGAAGCTTTCTTT
>TRBJ2-7|NA|TRBV2|TRBD1
CASRATGTGGGEQYF
TGTGCCAGCAGGGCTACCGGGACAGGGGGAGGGGAGCAGTACTTC
>TRBJ2-5|NA|TRBV4-1|NA
CASSQGPRNQETQYF
TGCGCCAGCAGCCAAGGTCCTCGGAACCAAGAGACCCAGTACTTC
>TRBJ1-2|NA|TRBV28|TRBD1
CASIGQGAPHGYTF
TGTGCCAGCATTGGACAGGGGGCACCCCATGGCTACACCTTC
>TRBJ2-2|NA|TRBV5-1|TRBD2
CASSGLAGSTRELFF
TGCGCCAGCAGCGGTCTAGCGGGGTCCACCCGGGAGCTGTTTTTT
>TRBJ1-1|once|TRBV5-5|NA
CASSYPGNTEAFF
TGTGCCAGCAGCTACCCAGGGAACACTGAAGCTTTCTTT
>TRBJ2-2|few|TRBV19|NA
CASSKRAAIGTGELFF
TGTGCCAGTAGTAAGCGGGCAGCCATTGGGACCGGGGAGCTGTTTTTT
>TRBJ2-7|NA|TRBV4-1|NA
CASSQQVFKYEQYF
TGCGCCAGCAGCCAACAGGTTTTCAAGTACGAGCAGTACTTC